This TCR beta chain originates from a study of T cell changes during pregnancy in multiple sclerosis. TCRdb's copy holds only in-frame clones and misses some; the assay was immunoSEQ multiplex PCR. Of approximately 18,000 clones listed, about 90% are singletons. The V segment lost 3 bases and the J segment 1 base; nucleotides outside the gene matches: 9. Germline CDR1 SGHTA, CDR2 FQGNSA. The CDR3 consists of 17 residues. The sequence was obtained from a female donor in good health, enrolled as a control in a pregnancy study. The sequenced sample was CD8+ T cells from peripheral blood mononuclear cells, obtained in the third trimester of pregnancy. This sequence joins TRBV7-2 and TRBJ1-3; 7 positions agree with TRBD1. The CDR3 sequence is CASSFAPGQSSGNTIYF. CDR3 nucleotide sequence: TGTGCCAGCAGCTTTGCCCCGGGACAGAGTTCTGGAAACACCATATATTTT.